The TCR beta chain described here comes from a study of shared clonotypes between healthy human individuals. Study-level findings and limits: The donor pool, a small one, limited the genetic and exposure-history diversity represented.

Each subset's genomic DNA was shared equally among a number of immunoSEQ plates. Data came from immunoSEQ multiplex PCR; TCRdb stores just in-frame clones and leaves some out. The sample yields hundreds of thousands of clones, 70% to 80% seen once. For unsorted samples, genomic DNA was extracted from around 95 million PBMCs. Note on this clone: Its antigen is still unknown.

Deletions cut 3 bases from V and 0 bases from J, with 7 bases between. The CDR3 covers 14 residues. Germline values: CDR1 LNHDA, CDR2 SQIVND (reference sequence). This chain joins TRBV19 and TRBJ2-3; unclear D gene. The TCR comes from a woman aged 35 to 49 in good health. Some clones in this sample may be carry-over from other donors' samples. Material for sequencing was PBMCs. CDR3 nucleotides: TGTGCCAGTAGTATTACTAAGAGCACAGATACGCAGTATTTT. Protein sequence: CASSITKSTDTQYF.